This T cell receptor (beta chain) comes out of a study of T cell responses to AZD1222 COVID-19 vaccine. Study-level points and caveats: Researchers took repertoire samples only after the peak T cell response had come. Vaccine-related CD4 TCRs covered spike, predominating at 160-218 and 743-854. Females made up more of the donors, who were largely white British, and clonal diversity may have come out too low.

The sample holds one count of this clone. No antigen is known for it. Only in-frame clones appear in the TCRdb table, and some are missing; sequencing was by immunoSEQ multiplex PCR. Found here are approximately 120,000 clones, around 91% of them singletons; the top ten hold 4.4%. CDR1 SNHLY and CDR2 FYNNEI come from the germline V gene. V lost 6 bases to trimming and J lost 7 bases; unmatched junction nucleotides: 9. There are 15 residues in the CDR3. The sequence came from an adult in good health. This material consisted of peripheral blood, taken on day 0 of MenACWY control vaccination. The chain couples TRBV2 to TRBJ2-1; TRBD2 aligns across 10 bases. CDR3: CASRPLAGVGNEQFF. The CDR3 nucleotides are TGTGCCAGCAGACCTCTAGCGGGAGTTGGGAATGAGCAGTTCTTC.